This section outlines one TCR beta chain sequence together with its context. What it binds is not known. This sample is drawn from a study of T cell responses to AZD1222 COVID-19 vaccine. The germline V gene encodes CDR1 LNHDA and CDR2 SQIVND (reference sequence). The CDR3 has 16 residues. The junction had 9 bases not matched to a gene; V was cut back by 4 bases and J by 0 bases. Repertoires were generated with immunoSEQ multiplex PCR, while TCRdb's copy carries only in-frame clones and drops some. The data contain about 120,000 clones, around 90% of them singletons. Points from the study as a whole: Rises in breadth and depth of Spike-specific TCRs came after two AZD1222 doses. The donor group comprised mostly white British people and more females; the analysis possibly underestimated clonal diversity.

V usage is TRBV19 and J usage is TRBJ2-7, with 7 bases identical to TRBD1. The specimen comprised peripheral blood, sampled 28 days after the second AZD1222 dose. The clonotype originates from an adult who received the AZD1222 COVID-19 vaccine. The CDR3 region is CASSNTGAGFSYEQYF. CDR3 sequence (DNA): TGTGCCAGTAGTAATACAGGGGCGGGCTTCTCCTACGAGCAGTACTTC.